Below are 17 T cell receptor beta chains sequenced from a single sample in a study. Tregs were sorted as CD4+CD25+CD127-/low cells. TCRdb ran MiXCR on the 5' RACE reads and lists one entry per CDR3 protein. The sample has about 32,000 distinct CDR3 sequences, 25% to 30% seen once. Sequencing input: tumor-infiltrating Tregs sorted from the breast tumor. These receptors were taken from a female donor with breast cancer.

V usage is TRBV5-6 and J usage is TRBJ1-4; no firm D call. Germline loops: CDR1 SGHDT, CDR2 YYEEEE. The CDR3 has 14 residues. The V and J ends lost 1 base and 6 bases respectively, with 10 bases between them. CDR3 sequence (DNA): TGTGCCAGCAGCTTGAGAGGAAGTGATGAAAAACTGTTTTTT. This encodes CASSLRGSDEKLFF. Together with reference TRBV5-6 and TRBJ1-4, the CDR3 gives the full variable domain: DAGVTQSPTHLIKTRGQQVTLRCSPKSGHDTVSWYQQALGQGPQFIFQYYEEEERQRGNFPDRFSGHQFPNYSSELNVNALLLGDSALYLCASSLRGSDEKLFFGSGTQLSVL.

This clonotype has ten or more counts. The chain employs TRBV4-1 and TRBJ2-7, with a weak D call TRBD1 (5 bases). The CDR3 loop spans 15 amino acids. Trimming stripped 0 bases from V and 2 bases from J, with 11 bases between. Looked up from germline, CDR1 is MGHRA and CDR2 is YSYEKL. The CDR3 DNA reads as TGCGCCAGCAGCCAAGATGGTGCAGGGACCTACGAGCAGTACTTC. Protein: CASSQDGAGTYEQYF.

This clonotype was seen many times. The CDR3 loop reads CSAPPRGEIVAFF. CDR3 bases: TGCAGTGCTCCTCCTCGGGGGGAGATTGTGGCTTTCTTT. V and J are TRBV20-1 and TRBJ1-1; D may be TRBD1 (5 bases). This CDR3 is 13 amino acids long. The germline V gene has CDR1 DFQATT and CDR2 SNEGSKA (reference sequence). Trimming cost V 5 bases and J 11 bases, with 21 bases left between them.

This clonotype was counted between two and nine times. V is TRBV20-1 and J is TRBJ1-2; the D is unclear. The CDR3 contains 12 residues. Germline V lookup: CDR1 DFQATT, CDR2 SNEGSKA (reference sequence). The V and J ends lost 3 bases and 0 bases respectively, with 5 bases between them. The chain's CDR3 is CSASRANYGYTF. In DNA form, the CDR3 reads TGCAGTGCTAGTCGGGCTAACTATGGCTACACCTTC.

This clonotype was picked up one time. With a much larger clone just one base away, this may be a read error. The rearrangement uses TRBV11-2 and TRBJ2-1; possible D gene TRBD2, 7 bases. The CDR3 totals 15 residues. Germline V CDR1 and CDR2: SGHAT, FQNNGV. V lost 8 bases, J lost 6 bases, and 20 bases lay in between. The CDR3 region is CASCSFGGRGNEQFF. The CDR3 nucleotides are TGTGCCAGCTGCTCCTTCGGGGGGCGTGGCAATGAGCAGTTCTTC.

The genes are TRBV27 and TRBJ2-7, with D perhaps matching TRBD2 (6 bases). V was shortened by 3 bases and J by 3 bases, with 12 bases between the two germline ends. CDR1 and CDR2 (germline): MNHEY, SMNVEV (reference sequence). There are 14 residues in the CDR3. CDR3 loop: CASSFGRGIYEQYF. DNA for the CDR3: TGTGCCAGCAGTTTTGGGCGGGGAATCTACGAGCAGTACTTC.

This clonotype has a count of ten or more. The chain recombines TRBV15 with TRBJ2-4; no clear D gene. This CDR3 spans 17 amino acids. V lost 0 bases and J lost 0, with 12 bases in between. Germline loops: CDR1 LNHNV, CDR2 YYDKDF (reference sequence). This CDR3 reads CATSRDWETLAKNIQYF. CDR3 DNA: TGTGCCACCAGCAGAGATTGGGAAACTCTAGCCAAAAACATTCAGTACTTC.

V is TRBV12-3 or TRBV12-4 and J is TRBJ1-1, with 8 bases lining up with TRBD1. Germline trimming cut 7 bases from V and 2 bases from J; bases unmatched to any gene: 21. The CDR3 is 19 residues long. The CDR3 DNA reads TGTGCCAGCATCCCTACCACTCTCCTTTACGGGACAGGCAACACTGAAGCTTTCTTT. Translating gives CASIPTTLLYGTGNTEAFF.

This clonotype was detected ten times or more. CDR3 DNA sequence: TGTGCCACCAGTGATGTAAAAACTTCCTCCTACAATGAGCAGTTCTTC. Translation gives CATSDVKTSSYNEQFF. The rearrangement links TRBV24-1 to TRBJ2-1; D is uncertain. The CDR3 totals 16 residues. Deletions cut 3 bases from V and 0 bases from J, with 11 bases between. Germline lookup yields CDR1 KGHDR and CDR2 SFDVKD.

This clonotype was recorded a few times. With a much larger clone just one base away, this may be a read error. The CDR3 DNA reads TGCGCCAGCAGCGGGGGGGAAAGGTCTTACAATGAGCAGTTCTTC. Translation: CASSGGERSYNEQFF. The genes are TRBV5-1 and TRBJ2-1; 7 bases agree with TRBD2. The germline V gene has CDR1 SGHRS and CDR2 YFSETQ. CDR3 length equals 15 residues. Trimming removed 4 bases from V and 4 bases from J; junction bases left unmatched: 8. Full variable domain (remainder filled in from reference TRBV5-1 and TRBJ2-1): KAGVTQTPRYLIKTRGQQVTLSCSPISGHRSVSWYQQTPGQGLQFLFEYFSETQRNKGNFPGRFSGRQFSNSRSEMNVSTLELGDSALYLCASSGGERSYNEQFFGPGTRLTVL.

This clonotype was seen ten or more times. This rearrangement joins TRBV12-3 or TRBV12-4 to TRBJ1-1; D not resolved. Deletions cut 6 bases from V and 0 bases from J, with 8 bases between. The CDR3 covers 13 residues. The CDR3 region is CASSGYMNTEAFF. In DNA form, the CDR3 reads TGTGCCAGCAGCGGATACATGAACACTGAAGCTTTCTTT.

A single count supports this clonotype. The gene calls are TRBV19 and TRBJ1-3, with D possibly TRBD1 on 6 matching bases. Trimming shortened V by 4 bases and J by 4 bases, and 17 bases separated the two germline ends. Germline CDR1 and CDR2: LNHDA and SQIVND (reference sequence). The CDR3 has 16 amino acids. The CDR3 bases are TGTGCCAGTAGTAAACAGGGTAGTTCTTCAGGAAACACCATATATTTT. Its protein is CASSKQGSSSGNTIYF.

Concerning this clonotype itself: Because it lacks the conserved phenylalanine or tryptophan at the end, this CDR3 is likely a read error. The rearrangement links TRBV7-9 to TRBJ1-2, with unresolved D. This CDR3 region has 13 residues. From germline, CDR1 is SEHNR and CDR2 FQNEAQ (reference sequence). V was cut by 2 bases and J by 5 bases, with 9 bases left in between. The CDR3 coding sequence is TGTGCCAGCAGCTTAAGGGAGGAGTATGGCTACACCTCC. As protein: CASSLREEYGYTS.

Concerning this clonotype: A much larger clonotype is one base distant, so this may be a read error. This rearrangement joins TRBV18 to TRBJ1-5; maybe TRBD1 (6 bases). CDR3 length equals 15 residues. From germline, CDR1 is KGHSH and CDR2 LQKENI. The CDR3 nucleotides read TGTGCCAGCTCACCACCGGGACATGGCAATCAGCACCAGCATTTT. It yields the protein CASSPPGHGNQHQHF.

Comments on this clonotype: This may come from a read error, since a much larger clone is one base off. Lacking the conserved final phenylalanine or tryptophan, this CDR3 likely reflects a read error. The chain links TRBV4-1 to TRBJ1-1; D is unresolved. CDR1 is MGHRA, CDR2 YSYEKL, per germline. V dropped 1 base and J dropped 3 bases, with 9 bases sitting between them. The CDR3 consists of 14 residues. Here the CDR3 reads CASSQGQLDTEAFL. Written as DNA, the CDR3 is TGCGCCAGCAGCCAAGGGCAGTTGGACACTGAAGCTTTCCTT.

By sample share, this clonotype is medium-sized. The CDR3 region is CASSDTVTNSNQPQHF. CDR3 sequence (DNA): TGTGCCAGCTCAGACACAGTTACGAATAGCAATCAGCCCCAGCATTTT. The genes are TRBV18 and TRBJ1-5; D call uncertain. This CDR3 contains 16 residues. V was shortened by 5 bases and J by 0 bases, with 14 bases between the two germline ends. Germline V gene lookup returns CDR1 KGHSH and CDR2 LQKENI. The complete variable domain, with remaining parts taken from reference TRBV18 and TRBJ1-5, reads NAGVMQNPRHLVRRRGQEARLRCSPMKGHSHVYWYRQLPEEGLKFMVYLQKENIIDESGMPKERFSAEFPKEGPSILRIQQVVRGDSAAYFCASSDTVTNSNQPQHFGDGTRLSIL.

This clonotype was detected only a few times. The gene calls are TRBV7-2 and TRBJ2-1; 7 nucleotides align to TRBD1. The germline V gene encodes CDR1 SGHTA and CDR2 FQGNSA. J was trimmed by 1 base and V by 3 bases; bases with no gene match: 6. CDR3 length: 16 residues. The CDR3 nucleotides read TGTGCCAGCAGCTTCTGGACAGGAGGATCCTACAATGAGCAGTTCTTC. It specifies CASSFWTGGSYNEQFF.